Below, 5 T cell receptor beta chains from the same sample are listed, as sequenced in a study of cytomegalovirus exposure and HLA in healthy donors. In the PCR, 60 Vbeta and 13 Jbeta primers were used. Repertoires were generated with immunoSEQ multiplex PCR, while TCRdb's copy carries only in-frame clones and drops some. The table lists about 100,000 clones, around 80% of them singletons. Sequenced input: PBMCs. The receptors shown here come from a woman in her sixties in good health and CMV-seronegative.

The gene calls are TRBV5-1 and TRBJ1-2; TRBD1 aligns across 10 bases. Trimming at V came to 4 bases and at J to 6 bases, leaving 9 bases not matched to a gene. CDR3 size: 15 residues. The V gene's germline CDR1 is SGHRS and CDR2 YFSETQ. The CDR3 coding sequence is TGCGCCAGCAGCGGCGACAGGGGGCAGCTTAATGGCTACACCTTC. Translation: CASSGDRGQLNGYTF.

The CDR3 here is CASSFRTGAETQYF. In DNA, the CDR3 is TGCGCCAGCAGCTTCCGGACAGGGGCGGAGACCCAGTACTTC. V is TRBV4-3 and J is TRBJ2-5; 9 positions match TRBD1. This CDR3 spans 14 amino acids. CDR1 is LGHNA, CDR2 YSLEER, per germline. V lost 5 bases, J lost 5 bases, and 6 bases stayed unmatched.

The sample holds a few counts of this clone. This chain connects TRBV10-2 to TRBJ2-7; D perhaps matches TRBD2 (6 bases). The CDR3 consists of 16 residues. The V and J ends lost 0 bases and 3 bases respectively, with 15 bases between them. The germline V gene encodes CDR1 WSHSY and CDR2 SAAADI. In DNA, the CDR3 is TGCGCCAGCAGTGAGTCGGTAACGGGGCGGGACTACGAGCAGTACTTC. Its protein product is CASSESVTGRDYEQYF.

The J gene is TRBJ1-1, the V gene TRBV10-2; TRBD1 is a possible D gene (6 bases). CDR1 and CDR2 from the germline V gene are WSHSY and SAAADI. The length of the CDR3 is 13 residues. The V and J ends lost 10 bases and 5 bases respectively, with 17 bases between them. CDR3 sequence reads: CATLEQGRTEAFF. CDR3 DNA: TGCGCCACCCTGGAACAGGGAAGGACTGAAGCTTTCTTT.

The CDR3: CASSLAGGAVSPLHF. The CDR3 region has the DNA TGTGCCAGCAGCTTAGCAGGGGGCGCTGTTTCACCCCTCCACTTT. The chain combines TRBV7-2 with TRBJ1-6, with 7 bases identical to TRBD1. The CDR3 loop spans 15 amino acids. J gave up 9 bases and V 0 bases, and 5 bases lay outside the gene matches. Germline CDR1 and CDR2: SGHTA and FQGNSA. Filled out from reference TRBV7-2 and TRBJ1-6, the complete variable domain reads GAGVSQSPSNKVTEKGKDVELRCDPISGHTALYWYRQSLGQGLEFLIYFQGNSAPDKSGLPSDRFSAERTGGSVSTLTIQRTQQEDSAVYLCASSLAGGAVSPLHFGNGTRLTVT.